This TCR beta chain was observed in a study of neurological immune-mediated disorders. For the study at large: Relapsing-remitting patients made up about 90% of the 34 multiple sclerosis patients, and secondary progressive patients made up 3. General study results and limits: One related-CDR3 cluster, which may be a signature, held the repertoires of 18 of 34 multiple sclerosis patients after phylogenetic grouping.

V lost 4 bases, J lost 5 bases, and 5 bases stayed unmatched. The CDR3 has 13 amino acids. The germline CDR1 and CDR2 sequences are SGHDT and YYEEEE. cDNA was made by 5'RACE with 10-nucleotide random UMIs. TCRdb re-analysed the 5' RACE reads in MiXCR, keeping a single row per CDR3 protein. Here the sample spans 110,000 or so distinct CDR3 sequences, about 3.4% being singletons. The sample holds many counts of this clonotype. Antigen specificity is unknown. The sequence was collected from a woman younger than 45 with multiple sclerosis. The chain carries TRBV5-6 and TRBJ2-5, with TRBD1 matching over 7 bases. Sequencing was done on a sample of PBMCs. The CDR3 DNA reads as TGTGCCAGCAGCCTAGGGGGCGGCGAGACCCAGTACTTC. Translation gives CASSLGGGETQYF.